This T cell receptor beta chain was observed in a study of blood T cell repertoires in COVID-19. At the level of the study: Collection of acute and convalescent COVID-19 samples took place in the United States, Italy and Spain. In each case, the material was cDNA or gDNA derived from T cells, B-cell-depleted T cells, or PBMCs.

The age range of participants was about 18 to 95 years, with residence in more than 20 US areas. A case of COVID-19 had been met by exposed participants within 2 weeks before study entry. Between the trimmed V and J ends, which lost 0 bases and 4 bases, there was a span of 13 bases. The CDR3 has 15 amino acids. From germline, CDR1 is SGHTA and CDR2 FQGNSA. Some clones are missing from TCRdb's copy, which holds only in-frame ones; the method was immunoSEQ multiplex PCR. This table holds 250,000 to 300,000 clones, 85% to 90% found once. The specimen was PBMCs or T cells enriched from blood (not recorded which). The source is a woman between 45 and 65 years old who had been exposed to COVID-19. This chain uses TRBV7-2 with TRBJ2-7, with D maybe TRBD1 (5 bases). In DNA, the CDR3 is TGTGCCAGCAGCTTAGCGGGGCAGGGTCGATACGAGCAGTACTTC. Its protein product is CASSLAGQGRYEQYF.